This is a list of T cell receptor beta chains from one sample in a study of T cell repertoires in aging, cancer and after chemotherapy. MiXCR, run by TCRdb on the multiplex PCR reads, gives a single entry per CDR3 protein. Among over 750 distinct CDR3 sequences listed, about 90% were seen once. The sequencing input was blood. The receptors derive from a human donor with a solid tumor. CDR3s leave out the opening cysteine and the closing phenylalanine or tryptophan. The order of the fields is V gene, J gene, clone size, CDR3 protein. Size is stated for part of the rows, as once, few or many counts, or as a class when the clone is expanded.

>TRBV7-9|TRBJ1-2|NA
ASSFSGNGYT
>TRBV20-1|TRBJ2-7|NA
SARDQAGAPPSYEQY
>TRBV27|TRBJ2-3|NA
ASSLTPMGGGGTDTQY
>TRBV29-1|TRBJ1-1|NA
SVFRDTEAF
>TRBV24-1|TRBJ2-3|NA
ATNDLAGGPFSTDTQY
>TRBV20-1|TRBJ2-3|NA
SASTLGSPTDTQY
>TRBV7-2|TRBJ2-7|NA
ASSFDSYEQY
>TRBV7-2|TRBJ2-7|NA
ASRGTGGYEQY
>TRBV10-3|TRBJ2-6|once
AISGGQGYSSVGANVLT
>TRBV30|TRBJ2-1|NA
ACRIGWGYNEQF
>TRBV6-2/TRBV6-3|TRBJ2-7|few
ASSYRESSYEQY
>TRBV7-6|TRBJ2-3|NA
ASILGQGISTDTQY
>TRBV19|TRBJ1-3|NA
ASRPGQGVPMD
>TRBV6-1|TRBJ1-3|NA
ASARFRTGGKGNTIY
>TRBV12-3/TRBV12-4|TRBJ2-3|NA
ASSPRESWGTDTQY
>TRBV6-5|TRBJ1-1|NA
ASTRNAGNTEAF
>TRBV7-2|TRBJ2-3|NA
ASSFLATTDTQY
>TRBV20-1|TRBJ2-5|NA
SARSRAGETQY
>TRBV29-1|TRBJ1-1|NA
SVEGKG
>TRBV19|TRBJ2-7|NA
ASSIGGTASYEQY
>TRBV27|TRBJ1-2|NA
ASSLYSRLGEGYT
>TRBV7-2|TRBJ2-7|few
ASSLAAGGARQY
>TRBV6-5|TRBJ2-5|NA
ASSLAGWGETQY
>TRBV30|TRBJ1-5|NA
AWGEQASNQPQH
>TRBV7-2|TRBJ2-1|few
ASSQIGTGTYNEQF
>TRBV18|TRBJ2-7|NA
ASSRGGSYEQY
>TRBV6-1|TRBJ2-3|NA
ASRLLGTSGTDTQY
>TRBV6-5|TRBJ1-2|few
ASSSPGTAHYGYT
>TRBV4-3|TRBJ2-3|NA
ASSQGRGRTDTQY
>TRBV11-2|TRBJ2-7|NA
ASSLDQGMGEQY
>TRBV20-1|TRBJ1-3|NA
SARMGSRTGNTIY
>TRBV15|TRBJ2-7|NA
ATSSPGRREYEQY
>TRBV6-1|TRBJ2-1|NA
ASSPARTTSVYNEQF
>TRBV7-2|TRBJ2-3|NA
ASSPKVQAQDTQY
>TRBV20-1|TRBJ1-2|few
SARDPQDAGYT
>TRBV29-1|TRBJ1-1|NA
SVDRGEREAF
>TRBV6-5|TRBJ2-1|NA
ASSPVGSGTPYNEQF
>TRBV6-5|TRBJ2-7|once
ASRSSYEQY
>TRBV27|TRBJ1-3|NA
ASSPRQDSLSGNTIY
>TRBV29-1|TRBJ2-2|NA
SGLPTPGGELF
>TRBV30|TRBJ1-4|NA
AWRGGRTNEKLF
>TRBV5-6|TRBJ2-7|NA
ASRDRAGYEQY
>TRBV11-1|TRBJ2-7|NA
ASSPTGQGSKQY
>TRBV5-6|TRBJ2-1|NA
ASSPYGTGYYNEQF
>TRBV7-2|TRBJ1-3|NA
ASSSGGNSGNTIY
>TRBV7-6|TRBJ2-1|once
ASSWVAGGKGEQF
>TRBV12-3/TRBV12-4|TRBJ2-7|NA
ASSDKDRGYEQY
>TRBV20-1|TRBJ1-2|NA
SATAAGRPKNYGYT
>TRBV12-3/TRBV12-4|TRBJ1-6|NA
ASRNTDSPLH
>TRBV27|TRBJ2-7|NA
ASSFATGTYEQY